These 29 T cell receptor beta chains came from one sample sequenced in a study of technical replicates of blood from a handful of donors. The method was immunoSEQ multiplex PCR; TCRdb's version includes in-frame clones alone and lacks a portion of them. This table holds 80,000 or so clones, roughly 98% found once. Material for sequencing was T cells isolated from PBMCs. These receptors all stem from a human donor in good health.

This clone was counted once. V is TRBV2 and J is TRBJ2-2; 8 nucleotides line up with TRBD2. The CDR3 sequence is 14 residues long. CDR1 SNHLY and CDR2 FYNNEI come from the germline V gene. J was trimmed by 0 bases and V by 10 bases; bases with no gene match: 4. The CDR3 here is CANRLAPNTGELFF. The CDR3 DNA reads as TGTGCCAACCGACTAGCGCCGAACACCGGGGAGCTGTTTTTT.

The genes are TRBV21-1 and TRBJ1-1; the table's TRBD1 call for D was not verified on the DNA. TRBV21-1 is shown as a pseudogene. The CDR3 covers 20 residues. In DNA form, the CDR3 reads TGTGCCAGCAGCAAAGGTCAGTGGGAAGGGACAGGGGGAGGGAACACTGAAGCTTTCTTT. This codes for CASSKGQWEGTGGGNTEAFF.

The CDR3 coding sequence is TGTGCCAGCAGTGGATACCACAGGGTTAGCAATCAGCCCCAGCATTTT. Translation gives CASSGYHRVSNQPQHF. The J gene is TRBJ1-5, the V gene TRBV2; D might be TRBD1 (6 bases). In germline, CDR1 is SNHLY, CDR2 FYNNEI. This CDR3 region has 16 residues. With 4 bases removed from V and 0 bases from J, the gap between germline ends came to 13 bases.

In its sample, this clone was seen once. V is TRBV9 and J is TRBJ1-2; 7 bases are shared with TRBD1. This CDR3 contains 16 residues. Germline V gene data show CDR1 as SGDLS and CDR2 as YYNGEE. V was clipped by 0 bases and J by 8 bases; unmatched bases: 13. CDR3 in DNA: TGTGCCAGCAGCGTAGGAGGGGGCACCTCAAGCTGGGGCTACACCTTC. Its translation: CASSVGGGTSSWGYTF.

This clone showed up just a few times. The chain recombines TRBV19 with TRBJ1-4; tentatively, D is TRBD1 (5 bases). Germline CDR1 is LNHDA and CDR2 is SQIVND (reference sequence). Trimming shortened V by 5 bases and J by 5 bases, and 18 bases separated the two germline ends. CDR3 size: 16 residues. Here the CDR3 reads CASSRQATVGNEKLFF. The CDR3 DNA follows: TGTGCCAGTAGTCGGCAAGCGACAGTTGGGAATGAAAAACTGTTTTTT.

This sequence joins TRBV7-9 and TRBJ2-3, with a possible D match to TRBD1 (5 bases). The CDR3 totals 13 residues. V was clipped by 4 bases and J by 4 bases, with 9 bases between them. Germline CDR1 reads SEHNR; CDR2 reads FQNEAQ (reference sequence). The CDR3 reads CASSSQGADTQYF. The CDR3 DNA follows: TGTGCCAGCAGCTCCCAGGGTGCAGATACGCAGTATTTT.

This chain connects TRBV9 to TRBJ2-5; 10 bases are a match to TRBD2. Germline V gene data show CDR1 as SGDLS and CDR2 as YYNGEE. V gave up 4 bases and J gave up 1 base; unmatched junction bases: 4. The CDR3 is 15 amino acids. CDR3 residues: CASSLRTSGQETQYF. The CDR3 DNA follows: TGTGCCAGCAGCCTTCGGACTAGCGGCCAAGAGACCCAGTACTTC.

J is TRBJ1-1 and V is TRBV10-3; tentative D call: TRBD1 (5 bases). CDR3 length: 15 amino acids. Looked up from germline, CDR1 is ENHRY and CDR2 is SYGVKD. V lost 4 bases and J 0 bases, leaving 12 bases between the germline ends. DNA for the CDR3: TGTGCCATCAGTGCGGACACCGTGATGAACACTGAAGCTTTCTTT. Protein product: CAISADTVMNTEAFF.

The chain has TRBV4-1 and TRBJ2-5, with no clear D. In germline, CDR1 is MGHRA, CDR2 YSYEKL. The CDR3 covers 14 residues. V was cut by 3 bases and J by 5 bases, with 13 bases left in between. In DNA form, the CDR3 reads TGCGCCAGCAGCCAGGGTGGAGATGGGGAGACCCAGTACTTC. Translating gives CASSQGGDGETQYF.

The chain couples TRBV12-5 to TRBJ2-7; 11 nucleotides match TRBD2. The V and J ends lost 5 bases and 2 bases, in that order; junction bases with no gene match: 14. Germline lookup yields CDR1 LGHNT and CDR2 FRNRAP. The CDR3 is 18 amino acids. In DNA, the CDR3 is TGTGCTAGTGGTCCGAACAGAGCGACTAGCGGGGCCCCCTACGAGCAGTACTTC. It encodes CASGPNRATSGAPYEQYF.

The J gene is TRBJ2-1, the V gene TRBV7-2; 10 bases map to TRBD2. This CDR3 contains 16 residues. V lost 5 bases, J lost 4 bases, and 8 bases stayed unmatched. Germline CDR1 and CDR2: SGHTA and FQGNSA. The CDR3 reads CASSPYLAGAYNEQFF. CDR3 bases: TGTGCCAGCAGCCCCTACCTAGCGGGAGCATACAATGAGCAGTTCTTC. Drawing the rest from reference TRBV7-2 and TRBJ2-1, the complete variable domain is GAGVSQSPSNKVTEKGKDVELRCDPISGHTALYWYRQSLGQGLEFLIYFQGNSAPDKSGLPSDRFSAERTGGSVSTLTIQRTQQEDSAVYLCASSPYLAGAYNEQFFGPGTRLTVL.

The gene calls are TRBV2 and TRBJ1-2; D possibly corresponds to TRBD1 (6 bases). CDR3 length: 15 residues. Germline V gives CDR1 SNHLY, CDR2 FYNNEI. V lost 5 bases and J 3 bases, leaving 16 bases between the germline ends. In DNA, the CDR3 is TGTGCCAGCAGTTTCCACCCGGCAGGGGACTATGGCTACACCTTC. This gives the protein CASSFHPAGDYGYTF.

This chain connects TRBV6-1 to TRBJ2-7; TRBD1 is a possible D gene (6 bases). V lost 7 bases and J lost 3, with 10 bases in between. Germline V lookup: CDR1 MNHNS, CDR2 SASEGT. CDR3 length equals 12 residues. In DNA form, the CDR3 reads TGTGCCAGCATTCGACAGGACTACGAGCAGTACTTC. Translating it yields CASIRQDYEQYF.

The chain employs TRBV28 and TRBJ2-1, with 9 bases that match TRBD1. Trimming cost V 3 bases and J 0 bases; bases outside gene matches: 12. There are 19 residues in the CDR3. Germline CDR1 MDHEN, CDR2 SYDVKM. CDR3 sequence reads: CASSFKTLKTGGSYNEQFF. The CDR3 DNA follows: TGTGCCAGCAGTTTCAAAACCTTGAAGACAGGGGGCTCCTACAATGAGCAGTTCTTC. Full variable domain (remainder filled in from reference TRBV28 and TRBJ2-1): DVKVTQSSRYLVKRTGEKVFLECVQDMDHENMFWYRQDPGLGLRLIYFSYDVKMKEKGDIPEGYSVSREKKERFSLILESASTNQTSMYLCASSFKTLKTGGSYNEQFFGPGTRLTVL.

The V gene is TRBV18, the J gene TRBJ2-7; TRBD2 matches at 16 bases. The V and J ends lost 3 bases and 4 bases, in that order; junction bases with no gene match: 21. The germline V gene encodes CDR1 KGHSH and CDR2 LQKENI. This CDR3 has 22 residues. This CDR3 is CASSPGQGTSGRATAIPYEQYF. CDR3 coding DNA: TGTGCCAGCTCACCGGGACAGGGGACTAGCGGGAGGGCCACTGCCATCCCTTACGAGCAGTACTTC.

The chain carries TRBV19 and TRBJ2-1; D possibly corresponds to TRBD2 (5 bases). Germline V gene data show CDR1 as LNHDA and CDR2 as SQIVND (reference sequence). This CDR3 has 14 residues. V was cut by 5 bases and J by 4 bases, with 12 bases left in between. This CDR3 is CASSYGRGYNEQFF. The CDR3, as DNA: TGTGCCAGTAGTTACGGTCGGGGTTACAATGAGCAGTTCTTC.

The gene calls are TRBV4-1 and TRBJ2-2, with 7 positions matching TRBD2. The CDR3 consists of 17 residues. V dropped 4 bases and J dropped 7; count of bases not matched to a gene: 15. Germline V CDR1 and CDR2: MGHRA, YSYEKL. The CDR3 loop is CASSLPLGGEMGGELFF. The CDR3, as DNA: TGCGCCAGCAGCCTCCCACTGGGAGGGGAGATGGGCGGGGAGCTGTTTTTT.

The chain recombines TRBV5-1 with TRBJ2-2; 12 bases match TRBD2. There are 19 residues in the CDR3. The V gene end was trimmed by 7 bases and the J gene end by 0 bases; junction bases not matched to a gene: 13. Germline assignment: CDR1 SGHRS and CDR2 YFSETQ. Here the CDR3 reads CASGRASGRGWTNTGELFF. Here the CDR3 DNA reads TGCGCCAGCGGCCGGGCTAGCGGGAGGGGATGGACGAACACCGGGGAGCTGTTTTTT.

This chain uses TRBV2 with TRBJ1-5; D gene unclear. V gave up 4 bases and J gave up 0 bases, with 13 bases separating them. The CDR3 runs to 16 residues. Germline V CDR1 and CDR2: SNHLY, FYNNEI. This chain's CDR3 is CASSAVTLYSNQPQHF. CDR3 DNA sequence: TGTGCCAGCAGTGCGGTGACTTTATATAGCAATCAGCCCCAGCATTTT.

This clone was counted once. J is TRBJ1-1 and V is TRBV19, with 7 bases identical to TRBD1. Germline V gives CDR1 LNHDA, CDR2 SQIVND (reference sequence). This CDR3 has 19 amino acids. With V trimmed by 4 bases and J by 6 bases, 23 bases remained unmatched. The CDR3: CASSTGPRDRVYTIPEAFF. Written as DNA, the CDR3 is TGTGCCAGTAGTACCGGCCCCCGGGACAGAGTATATACTATACCTGAAGCTTTCTTT.

The chain recombines TRBV19 with TRBJ1-1; TRBD1 aligns across 8 bases. Germline CDR1 reads LNHDA; CDR2 reads SQIVND (reference sequence). The length of the CDR3 is 18 residues. V gave up 6 bases and J gave up 0 bases; unmatched junction bases: 15. CDR3 residues: CASSKTGEAGGLNTEAFF. As DNA, the CDR3 is TGTGCCAGTAGCAAGACAGGGGAAGCGGGGGGACTGAACACTGAAGCTTTCTTT.

V and J are TRBV5-1 and TRBJ1-2; 7 nucleotides match TRBD1. Germline CDR1 SGHRS, CDR2 YFSETQ. V lost 6 bases, J lost 5 bases, and 13 bases stayed unmatched. The CDR3 runs 15 residues. CDR3 in amino acids: CASITSPGQTYGYTF. CDR3 in DNA: TGCGCCAGCATCACTTCCCCGGGACAGACTTATGGCTACACCTTC.

The chain joins TRBV5-4 to TRBJ2-5; TRBD2 agrees at 9 bases. Germline-derived CDR1 and CDR2 are SGHNT and YYREEE (reference sequence). Trimming cost V 4 bases and J 5 bases; bases outside gene matches: 6. CDR3 size: 14 residues. CDR3 protein: CASSSGRQEETQYF. CDR3 in DNA: TGTGCCAGCAGCAGCGGGAGGCAGGAGGAGACCCAGTACTTC. Filled out from reference TRBV5-4 and TRBJ2-5, the complete variable domain reads ETGVTQSPTHLIKTRGQQVTLRCSSQSGHNTVSWYQQALGQGPQFIFQYYREEENGRGNFPPRFSGLQFPNYSSELNVNALELDDSALYLCASSSGRQEETQYFGPGTRLLVL.

The chain uses TRBV29-1 and TRBJ2-5; 10 bases align to TRBD2. Germline V lookup: CDR1 SQVTM, CDR2 ANQGSEA. The CDR3 is 14 residues long. Unmatched junction bases numbered 9, after V lost 7 bases and J lost 4 bases. Here the CDR3 reads CSARRLAGLETQYF. CDR3 nucleotide sequence: TGCAGCGCAAGACGACTAGCGGGCTTAGAGACCCAGTACTTC.

The rearrangement uses TRBV4-1 and TRBJ2-7; 12 positions match TRBD1. Losses at the gene ends were 2 bases for V and 1 base for J; bases not matched to a gene: 9. The germline CDR1 and CDR2 sequences are MGHRA and YSYEKL. The CDR3 is 18 residues long. The CDR3 reads CASSQRDRGRDDSYEQYF. The CDR3 region has the DNA TGCGCCAGCAGCCAAAGGGACAGGGGGCGCGATGATTCCTACGAGCAGTACTTC.

CDR3 residues: CGSSGRGSYEQYF. DNA of the CDR3: TGTGGTAGTAGCGGGAGGGGCTCCTACGAGCAGTACTTC. The rearrangement uses TRBV6-6 and TRBJ2-7; 11 nucleotides align to TRBD2. The CDR3 is 13 residues long. Germline V gene sequence: CDR1 MNHNY, CDR2 SVGAGI (reference sequence).

The rearrangement joins TRBV5-1 to TRBJ2-5; 9 nucleotides align to TRBD1. Germline V lookup: CDR1 SGHRS, CDR2 YFSETQ. Losses at the gene ends were 3 bases for V and 3 bases for J; bases not matched to a gene: 6. The CDR3 extends over 15 amino acids. Here the CDR3 DNA reads TGCGCCAGCAGCTCCCGGGACAGGGAGGAAGAGACCCAGTACTTC. Its translation is CASSSRDREEETQYF.

V and J are TRBV30 and TRBJ1-5, with D perhaps TRBD1 (5 bases). The CDR3 totals 13 residues. V was clipped by 2 bases and J by 3 bases, with 8 bases between them. CDR1 is GTSNPN, CDR2 SVGIG, per germline (reference sequence). CDR3 amino acids: CAWSQGDNQPQHF. The CDR3 DNA is TGTGCCTGGAGTCAAGGGGACAATCAGCCCCAGCATTTT.

The genes are TRBV7-9 and TRBJ2-5, with D possibly matching TRBD1 (7 bases). Germline V gene sequence: CDR1 SEHNR, CDR2 FQNEAQ (reference sequence). The CDR3 loop spans 17 amino acids. The V and J ends lost 5 bases and 5 bases respectively, with 24 bases between them. CDR3 coding DNA: TGTGCCAGCAGCCGTAGGCGACAGGGAGGATTTAGCGAGACCCAGTACTTC. Encoded protein: CASSRRRQGGFSETQYF.